This TCR beta chain was sequenced in a study of memory CD4+ T cells and cytomegalovirus serostatus. In the study overall: Donors were healthy Belgian adults, some 10 CMV seropositive and some 24 seronegative. Whole-study results and caveats: 67 of 164 known CMV-associated TCRbeta sequences appeared in CD4+ memory.

The CDR3 contains 16 residues. Germline V gene sequence: CDR1 SGDLS, CDR2 YYNGEE. The junction had 5 bases not matched to a gene; V was cut back by 0 bases and J by 5 bases. This clone was detected a few times. The antigen is undetermined. Single viable CD3+CD4+CD8-CD45RO+ cells were sorted as the memory CD4+ T cells. Here immunoSEQ multiplex PCR was the method, and the copy in TCRdb shows in-frame clones only, minus some. The sample yields 84,000 or so clones, less than 90% seen once. The chain combines TRBV9 with TRBJ1-6, with 7 bases lining up with TRBD1. The receptor was isolated from an adult in good health and CMV-seronegative. Sequencing was done on a sample of memory CD4+ T cells from blood. CDR3 amino acids: CASSVAGTENNSPLHF. The DNA of the CDR3 is TGTGCCAGCAGCGTAGCTGGGACAGAAAATAATTCACCCCTCCACTTT.